This T cell receptor beta chain was observed in a study of T cells in Graves' hyperthyroidism and ophthalmopathy. As concerns this clonotype: A junction end diverges from the germline sequence, so it may reflect a read error.

Amplification of TCR beta CDR3 regions used RNA as the template. A set of HTBI primers served as the primers for a first-round RT-PCR of the TCR CDR3. TCRdb ran MiXCR on the multiplex PCR reads and lists one entry per CDR3 protein. In the table there are around 700,000 distinct CDR3 sequences, roughly a third of which are singletons. The CDR3 length is 12 residues. CDR1 is WSHSY, CDR2 SAAADI, per germline. Sequences were obtained from blood. The TCR originated in a woman aged 40 to 50 with Graves' hyperthyroidism. This chain links TRBV10-2 with TRBJ1-1, with unresolved D. The CDR3 coding sequence is TGCGCCGGCAGCTATCTGAACACTGAAGCTTTCTTT. Protein: CAGSYLNTEAFF.